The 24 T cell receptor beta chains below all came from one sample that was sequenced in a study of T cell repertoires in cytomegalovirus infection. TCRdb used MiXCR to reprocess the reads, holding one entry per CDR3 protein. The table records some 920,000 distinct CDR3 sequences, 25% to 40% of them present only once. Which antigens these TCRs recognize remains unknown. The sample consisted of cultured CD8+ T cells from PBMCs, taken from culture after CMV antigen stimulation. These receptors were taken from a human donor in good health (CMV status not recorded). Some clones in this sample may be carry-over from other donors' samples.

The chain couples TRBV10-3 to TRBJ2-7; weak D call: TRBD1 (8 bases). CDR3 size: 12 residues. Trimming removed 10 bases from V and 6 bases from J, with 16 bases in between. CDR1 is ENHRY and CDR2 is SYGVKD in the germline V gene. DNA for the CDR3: TGTGCCACAGGACAGGGCGGGGGCGAGCAGTACGTC. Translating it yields CATGQGGGEQYV.

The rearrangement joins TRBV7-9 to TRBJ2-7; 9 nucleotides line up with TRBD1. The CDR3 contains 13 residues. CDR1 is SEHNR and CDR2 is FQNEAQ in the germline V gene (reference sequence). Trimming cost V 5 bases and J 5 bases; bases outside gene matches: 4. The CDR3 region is CASSARDRDEQYV. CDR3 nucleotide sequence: TGTGCCAGCAGCGCTAGGGACAGGGACGAGCAGTACGTC.

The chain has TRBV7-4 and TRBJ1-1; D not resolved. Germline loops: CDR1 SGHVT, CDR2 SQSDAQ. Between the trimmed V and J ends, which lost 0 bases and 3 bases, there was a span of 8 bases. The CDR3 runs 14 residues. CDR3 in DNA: TGTGCCAGCAGCTTAGCTATGATAGACACTGAAGCTTTCTTT. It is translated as CASSLAMIDTEAFF.

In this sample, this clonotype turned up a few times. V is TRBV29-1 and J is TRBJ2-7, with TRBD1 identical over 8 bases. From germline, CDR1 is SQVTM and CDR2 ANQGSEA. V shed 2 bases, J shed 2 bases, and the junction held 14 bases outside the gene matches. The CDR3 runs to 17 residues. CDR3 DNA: TGCAGCGTTGAAACAATACGACAGGGGACAGAGACCTACGAGCAGTACTTC. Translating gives CSVETIRQGTETYEQYF.

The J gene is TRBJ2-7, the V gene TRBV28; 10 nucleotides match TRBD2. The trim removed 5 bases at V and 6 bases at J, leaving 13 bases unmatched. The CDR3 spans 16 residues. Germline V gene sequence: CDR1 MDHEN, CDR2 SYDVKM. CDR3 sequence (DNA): TGTGCCAGCAGTGTCCTCGGGGTAGCGGGGGGCGGCGAGCAGTACGTC. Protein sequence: CASSVLGVAGGGEQYV.

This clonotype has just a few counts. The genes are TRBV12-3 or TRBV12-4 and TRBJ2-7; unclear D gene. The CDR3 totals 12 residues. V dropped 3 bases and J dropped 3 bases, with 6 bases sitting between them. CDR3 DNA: TGTGCCAGCAGTTTGAACTACTACGAGCAGTACGTC. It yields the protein CASSLNYYEQYV.

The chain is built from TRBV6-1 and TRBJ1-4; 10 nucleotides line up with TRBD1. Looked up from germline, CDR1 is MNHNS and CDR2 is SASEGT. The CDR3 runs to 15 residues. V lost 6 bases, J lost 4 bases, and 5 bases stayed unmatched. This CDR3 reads CASRGWDRGNEKLFF. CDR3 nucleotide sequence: TGTGCCAGCAGGGGATGGGACAGGGGTAATGAAAAACTGTTTTTT.

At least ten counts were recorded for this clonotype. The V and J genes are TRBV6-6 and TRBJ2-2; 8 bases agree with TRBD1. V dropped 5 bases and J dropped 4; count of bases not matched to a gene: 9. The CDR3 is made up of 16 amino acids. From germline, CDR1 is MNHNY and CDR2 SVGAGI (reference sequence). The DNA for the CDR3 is TGTGCCAGCAGTACATACGACAGGGGCGTCACCGGGGAGCTGTTTTTT. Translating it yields CASSTYDRGVTGELFF.

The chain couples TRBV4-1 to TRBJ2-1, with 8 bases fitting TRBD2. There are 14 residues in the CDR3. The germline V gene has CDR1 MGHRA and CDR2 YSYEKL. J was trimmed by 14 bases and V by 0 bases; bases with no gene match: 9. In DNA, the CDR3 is TGCGCCAGCAGCCAAGAAAAGACGGGGGGGCCGGAGTTCTTC. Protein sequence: CASSQEKTGGPEFF.

CDR3 protein: CASTSAATGYTF. As DNA, the CDR3 is TGTGCCAGTACCTCCGCTGCGACTGGCTACACCTTC. The chain uses TRBV19 and TRBJ1-2; D is unclear. In germline, CDR1 is LNHDA, CDR2 SQIVND (reference sequence). Trimming removed 7 bases from V and 7 bases from J, with 13 bases in between. This CDR3 contains 12 residues.

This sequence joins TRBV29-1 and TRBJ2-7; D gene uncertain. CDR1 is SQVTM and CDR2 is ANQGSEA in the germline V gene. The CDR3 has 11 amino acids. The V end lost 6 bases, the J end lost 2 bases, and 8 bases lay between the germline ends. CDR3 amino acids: CSVGRAYEQYF. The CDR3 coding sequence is TGCAGCGTAGGACGGGCCTACGAGCAGTACTTC.

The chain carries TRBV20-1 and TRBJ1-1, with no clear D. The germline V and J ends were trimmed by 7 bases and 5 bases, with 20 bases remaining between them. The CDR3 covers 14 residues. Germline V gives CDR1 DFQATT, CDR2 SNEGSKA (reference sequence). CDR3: CSVEGPYSVTEAFF. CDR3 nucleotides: TGCAGTGTGGAAGGGCCTTATTCTGTTACTGAAGCTTTCTTT.

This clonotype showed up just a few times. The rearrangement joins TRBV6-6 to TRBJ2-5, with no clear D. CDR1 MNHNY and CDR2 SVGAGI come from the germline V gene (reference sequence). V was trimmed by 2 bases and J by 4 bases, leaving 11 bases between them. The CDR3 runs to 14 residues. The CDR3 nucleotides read TGTGCCAGCAGTTACCTAGTAAGGAGAGAGACCCAGTACTTC. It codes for CASSYLVRRETQYF.

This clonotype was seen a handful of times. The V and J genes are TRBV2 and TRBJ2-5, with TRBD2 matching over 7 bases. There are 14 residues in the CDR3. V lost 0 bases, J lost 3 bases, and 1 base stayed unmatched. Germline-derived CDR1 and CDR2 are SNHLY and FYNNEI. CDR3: CASSEALAEETQYF. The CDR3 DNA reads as TGTGCCAGCAGTGAAGCCCTAGCGGAAGAGACCCAGTACTTC. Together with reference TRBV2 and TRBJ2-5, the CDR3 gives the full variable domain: EPEVTQTPSHQVTQMGQEVILRCVPISNHLYFYWYRQILGQKVEFLVSFYNNEISEKSEIFDDQFSVERPDGSNFTLKIRSTKLEDSAMYFCASSEALAEETQYFGPGTRLLVL.

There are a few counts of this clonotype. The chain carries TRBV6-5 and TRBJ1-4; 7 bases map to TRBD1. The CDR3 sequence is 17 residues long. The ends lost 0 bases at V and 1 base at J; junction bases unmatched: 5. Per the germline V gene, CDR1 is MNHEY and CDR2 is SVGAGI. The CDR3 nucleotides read TGTGCCAGCAGTTACTCCTACAGGGGTTTAACTAATGAAAAACTGTTTTTT. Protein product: CASSYSYRGLTNEKLFF.

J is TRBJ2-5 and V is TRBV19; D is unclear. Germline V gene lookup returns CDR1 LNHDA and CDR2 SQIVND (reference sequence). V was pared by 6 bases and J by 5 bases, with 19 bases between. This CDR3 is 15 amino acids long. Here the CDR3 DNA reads TGTGCCAGTAGCCAGCATATTGGGCAGACGGAGACCCAGTACTTC. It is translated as CASSQHIGQTETQYF. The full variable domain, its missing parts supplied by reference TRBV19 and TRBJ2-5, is DGGITQSPKYLFRKEGQNVTLSCEQNLNHDAMYWYRQDPGQGLRLIYYSQIVNDFQKGDIAEGYSVSREKKESFPLTVTSAQKNPTAFYLCASSQHIGQTETQYFGPGTRLLVL.

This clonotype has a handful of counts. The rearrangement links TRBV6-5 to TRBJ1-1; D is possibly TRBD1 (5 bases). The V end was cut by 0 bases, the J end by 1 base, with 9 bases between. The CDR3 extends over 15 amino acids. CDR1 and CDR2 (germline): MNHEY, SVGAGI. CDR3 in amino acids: CASSYSGGTNTEAFF. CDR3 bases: TGTGCCAGCAGTTACTCGGGGGGGACGAACACTGAAGCTTTCTTT.

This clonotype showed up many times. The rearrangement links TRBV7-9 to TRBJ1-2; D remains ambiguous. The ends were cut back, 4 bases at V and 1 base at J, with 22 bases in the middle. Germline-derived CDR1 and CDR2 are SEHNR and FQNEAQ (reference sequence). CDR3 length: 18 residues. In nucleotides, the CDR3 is TGTGCCAGCAGCTACCCACTTTCTTGGACCGCAGATAACTATGGCTACACCTTC. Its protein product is CASSYPLSWTADNYGYTF.

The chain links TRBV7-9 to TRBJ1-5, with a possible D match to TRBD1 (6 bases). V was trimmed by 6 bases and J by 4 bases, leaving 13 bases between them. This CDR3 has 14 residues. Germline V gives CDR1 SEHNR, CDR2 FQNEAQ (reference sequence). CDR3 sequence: CASREQGQNQPQHF. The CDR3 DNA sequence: TGTGCCAGCAGGGAACAGGGTCAAAATCAGCCCCAGCATTTT. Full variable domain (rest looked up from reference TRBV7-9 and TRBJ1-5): DTGVSQNPRHKITKRGQNVTFRCDPISEHNRLYWYRQTLGQGPEFLTYFQNEAQLEKSRLLSDRFSAERPKGSFSTLEIQRTEQGDSAMYLCASREQGQNQPQHFGDGTRLSIL.

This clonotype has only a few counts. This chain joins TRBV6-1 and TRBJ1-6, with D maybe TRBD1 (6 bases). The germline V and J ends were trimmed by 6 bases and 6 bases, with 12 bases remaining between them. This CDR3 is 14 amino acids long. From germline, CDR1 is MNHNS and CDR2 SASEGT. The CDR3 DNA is TGTGCCAGCAGCTTCGGACAGCTTAATTCACCCCTCCACTTT. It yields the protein CASSFGQLNSPLHF.

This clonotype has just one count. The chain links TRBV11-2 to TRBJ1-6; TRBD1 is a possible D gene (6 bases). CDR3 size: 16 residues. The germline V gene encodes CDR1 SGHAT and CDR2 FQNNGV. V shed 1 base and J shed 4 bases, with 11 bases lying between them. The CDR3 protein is CASSLVGGTYNSPLHF. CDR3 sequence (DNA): TGTGCCAGCAGCTTAGTTGGGGGGACATATAATTCACCCCTCCACTTT.

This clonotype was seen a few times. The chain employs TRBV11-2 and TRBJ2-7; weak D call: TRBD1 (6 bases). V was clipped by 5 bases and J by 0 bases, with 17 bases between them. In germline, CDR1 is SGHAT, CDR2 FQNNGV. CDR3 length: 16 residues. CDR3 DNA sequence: TGTGCCAGCAGCCCTCAGACAGGTTTCAGCTCCTACGAGCAGTACGTC. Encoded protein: CASSPQTGFSSYEQYV.

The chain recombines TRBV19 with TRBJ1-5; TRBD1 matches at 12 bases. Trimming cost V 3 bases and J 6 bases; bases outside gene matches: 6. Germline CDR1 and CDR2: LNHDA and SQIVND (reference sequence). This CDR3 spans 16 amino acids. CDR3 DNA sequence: TGTGCCAGTAGTATTCCGGGACAGGGGGCGGGTCAGCCCCAGCATTTT. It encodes CASSIPGQGAGQPQHF.

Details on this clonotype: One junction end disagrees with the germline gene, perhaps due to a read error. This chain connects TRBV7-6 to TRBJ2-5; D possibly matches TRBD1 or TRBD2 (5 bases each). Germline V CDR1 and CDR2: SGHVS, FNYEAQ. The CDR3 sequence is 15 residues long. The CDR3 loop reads CASSLTGTRQETQYF. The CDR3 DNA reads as TGTGCTAGCAGCTTAACGGGGACGAGGCAAGAGACCCAGTACTTC.